This is a list of T cell receptor beta chains from one sample in a study of T cell changes during pregnancy in multiple sclerosis. Assay: immunoSEQ multiplex PCR; the TCRdb copy retains only in-frame clones and omits some. The repertoire holds roughly 40,000 clones, with about 90% as singletons. Here the sequenced sample was CD4+ T cells from peripheral blood mononuclear cells, taken before pregnancy. The source is a female donor with multiple sclerosis, enrolled in a pregnancy study. CDR3s include the opening cysteine and the closing phenylalanine or tryptophan. D genes are given only for firm matches. Some rows mark clone size as missing; the rest say once, few, many or name a class of expanded clone.

>-|TRBV10-3|TRBJ2-7|-
CAISVNRAPYEQYF
TGTGCCATCAGTGTCAACAGGGCCCCCTACGAGCAGTACTTC
>-|TRBV7-9|TRBJ1-4|-
CASSLSPWGANEKLFF
TGTGCCAGCAGCTTAAGCCCTTGGGGGGCTAATGAAAAACTGTTTTTT
>-|TRBV7-8|TRBJ2-7|TRBD1
CASSFADRGVYEQYF
TGTGCCAGCAGCTTCGCAGACAGGGGTGTCTACGAGCAGTACTTC
>-|TRBV6-6|TRBJ1-2|-
CASSYEGMGGYTF
TGTGCCAGCAGTTACGAGGGAATGGGTGGCTACACCTTC
>-|TRBV6-1|TRBJ1-2|TRBD1
CASSPRARGDSGYTF
TGTGCCAGCAGCCCGAGGGCCAGGGGGGACTCTGGCTACACCTTC
>-|TRBV7-6|TRBJ1-1|TRBD1
CASSLEAGTGEAFF
TGTGCCAGCAGCTTAGAGGCCGGGACAGGAGAAGCTTTCTTT
>once|TRBV18|TRBJ1-4|TRBD1
CASSPLPGTDNEKLFF
TGTGCCAGCTCACCCCTTCCCGGGACAGACAATGAAAAACTGTTTTTT
>once|TRBV19|TRBJ1-5|-
CASSMAVQPQHF
TGTGCCAGTAGTATGGCGGTTCAGCCCCAGCATTTT
>-|TRBV10-3|TRBJ2-5|-
CAISESPEWRETQYF
TGTGCCATCAGTGAGTCCCCTGAGTGGCGGGAGACCCAGTACTTC
>-|TRBV5-4|TRBJ2-1|TRBD2
CASSLGSGGVYNEQFF
TGTGCCAGCAGCTTGGGTTCCGGGGGGGTCTACAATGAGCAGTTCTTC
>-|TRBV9|TRBJ2-7|-
CASSVAPGAYEQYF
TGTGCCAGCAGCGTAGCGCCAGGGGCGTATGAGCAGTACTTC
>-|TRBV7-2|TRBJ2-7|TRBD1
CASSLVAQGYEQYF
TGTGCCAGCAGCTTAGTCGCACAGGGGTACGAGCAGTACTTC
>-|TRBV10-3|TRBJ1-1|-
CAISARADTEAFF
TGTGCCATCAGTGCCCGAGCGGACACTGAAGCTTTCTTT
>-|TRBV29-1|TRBJ2-5|-
CSVDKLGAQYF
TGCAGCGTAGATAAGCTAGGGGCCCAGTACTTC
>-|TRBV12-5|TRBJ2-5|-
CASGEGGETQYF
TGTGCTAGTGGGGAGGGTGGGGAGACCCAGTACTTC
>-|TRBV5-8|TRBJ2-6|-
CASTEGLLGLSGANVLTF
TGTGCCAGCACCGAGGGACTGCTCGGGCTCTCTGGGGCCAACGTCCTGACTTTC
>once|TRBV18|TRBJ2-4|-
CASSPPTKGEDIQYF
TGTGCCAGCTCACCACCTACGAAAGGGGAAGACATTCAGTACTTC
>few|TRBV7-2|TRBJ2-5|TRBD2
CASSSGLAGALGTQYF
TGTGCCAGCAGCTCGGGACTAGCGGGGGCCCTAGGAACCCAGTACTTC
>-|TRBV21-1|TRBJ2-7|-
CASSITRGLSYEQYF
TGTGCCAGCAGCATTACACGGGGTTTATCCTACGAGCAGTACTTC
>-|TRBV19|TRBJ1-6|TRBD1
CASSTGTGVGNSPLHF
TGTGCCAGTAGTACGGGGACAGGAGTCGGGAATTCACCCCTCCACTTT